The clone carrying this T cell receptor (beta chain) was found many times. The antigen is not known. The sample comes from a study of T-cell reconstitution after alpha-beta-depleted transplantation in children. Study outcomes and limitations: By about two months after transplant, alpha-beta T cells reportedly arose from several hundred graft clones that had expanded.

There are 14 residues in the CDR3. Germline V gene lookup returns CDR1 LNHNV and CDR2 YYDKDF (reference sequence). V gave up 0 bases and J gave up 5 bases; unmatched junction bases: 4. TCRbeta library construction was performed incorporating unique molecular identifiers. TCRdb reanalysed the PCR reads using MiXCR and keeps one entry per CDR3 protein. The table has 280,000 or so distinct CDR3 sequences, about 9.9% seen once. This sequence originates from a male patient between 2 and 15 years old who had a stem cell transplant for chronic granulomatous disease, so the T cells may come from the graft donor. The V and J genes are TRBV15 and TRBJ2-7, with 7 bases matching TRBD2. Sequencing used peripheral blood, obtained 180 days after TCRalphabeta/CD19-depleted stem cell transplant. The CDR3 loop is CATSRELGGHEQYF. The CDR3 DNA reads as TGTGCCACCAGCAGAGAGTTGGGAGGGCACGAGCAGTACTTC.